The 9 T cell receptor beta chains reported below all come from one sample, sequenced in a study of T-cell reconstitution after alpha-beta-depleted transplantation in children. It was with unique molecular identifiers that the TCRbeta library was prepared. In TCRdb, the PCR reads were re-called with MiXCR into one record per CDR3 protein. Among about half a million distinct CDR3 sequences listed, 9.5% to 15% were seen once. This specimen was PBMCs from the stem cell graft donor, taken from the stem cell graft. These receptors were taken from a human donor who donated a stem cell graft to a child with combined immunodeficiency.

This clonotype was counted only a few times. This chain uses TRBV5-4 with TRBJ2-5, with a weak D call TRBD2 (6 bases). With 3 bases removed from V and 5 bases from J, the gap between germline ends came to 20 bases. Germline loops: CDR1 SGHNT, CDR2 YYREEE (reference sequence). This CDR3 has 16 residues. CDR3 region: CASSSILGSLGETQYF. The CDR3 nucleotides are TGTGCCAGCAGCTCAATCCTCGGGAGCCTGGGGGAGACCCAGTACTTC.

This clonotype was seen more than once but under ten times. The chain carries TRBV2 and TRBJ2-4; D uncertain. The germline V and J ends were trimmed by 3 bases and 0 bases, with 9 bases remaining between them. Per the germline V gene, CDR1 is SNHLY and CDR2 is FYNNEI. CDR3 length: 15 amino acids. CDR3 residues: CASSERPPAKNIQYF. The CDR3 bases are TGTGCCAGCAGTGAGCGTCCCCCAGCCAAAAACATTCAGTACTTC.

The table lists this clonotype with a few counts. The chain joins TRBV3-1 to TRBJ2-7, with D unclear. Germline CDR1 LGHDT, CDR2 YNNKEL (reference sequence). V lost 2 bases to trimming and J lost 2 bases, with 7 bases between them. CDR3 length equals 13 residues. The DNA of the CDR3 is TGTGCCAGCAGCCAACCGGTCACCTACGAGCAGTACTTC. It encodes CASSQPVTYEQYF.

This chain uses TRBV3-1 with TRBJ2-7; 8 bases line up with TRBD1. The CDR3 is 15 residues long. The V gene's germline CDR1 is LGHDT and CDR2 YNNKEL (reference sequence). J was trimmed by 6 bases and V by 6 bases; bases with no gene match: 13. CDR3 in DNA: TGTGCCAGCAGTTACTTAACCGGGACAGGCGCCGAGCAGTACTTC. Translating gives CASSYLTGTGAEQYF.

The rearrangement links TRBV7-6 to TRBJ2-1; D is undetermined. The ends were cut back, 0 bases at V and 4 bases at J, with 7 bases in the middle. Germline values: CDR1 SGHVS, CDR2 FNYEAQ. The CDR3 loop spans 14 amino acids. CDR3 bases: TGTGCCAGCAGCTTAGCTATCGGATACAATGAGCAGTTCTTC. It is translated as CASSLAIGYNEQFF.

This clonotype appeared a few times. The chain has TRBV7-2 and TRBJ2-3; D is perhaps TRBD1 or TRBD2 (5 bases each). CDR1 is SGHTA and CDR2 is FQGNSA in the germline V gene. This CDR3 spans 14 amino acids. The V end was cut by 4 bases, the J end by 6 bases, with 14 bases between. CDR3 residues: CASSSRGDGDTQYF. The CDR3 DNA reads TGTGCCAGCAGCTCGAGGGGCGATGGGGATACGCAGTATTTT.

This clonotype was observed a few times. The chain joins TRBV28 to TRBJ2-7, with D tentatively TRBD2 (5 bases). This CDR3 region has 14 residues. V lost 5 bases and J 2 bases, leaving 13 bases between the germline ends. Germline values: CDR1 MDHEN, CDR2 SYDVKM. The CDR3 nucleotides are TGTGCCAGCAGTCCCGGGATGTGGACCTACGAGCAGTACTTC. It specifies CASSPGMWTYEQYF.

In nucleotides, the CDR3 is TGCGCCAGCAGCCACGCCGGGACAGGGAACTACGAGCAGTACTTC. Translated, it gives CASSHAGTGNYEQYF. The rearrangement joins TRBV4-3 to TRBJ2-7; 9 nucleotides line up with TRBD1. This CDR3 has 15 residues. Losses at the gene ends were 3 bases for V and 3 bases for J; bases not matched to a gene: 6. CDR1 and CDR2 (germline): LGHNA, YSLEER.

This clonotype was recorded a few times. The chain joins TRBV18 to TRBJ1-4, with a tentative D call TRBD1 (5 bases). Deletions cut 2 bases from V and 5 bases from J, with 6 bases between. CDR3 size: 13 residues. CDR1 KGHSH and CDR2 LQKENI come from the germline V gene. This CDR3 reads CASSPDRNEKLFF. The CDR3, as DNA: TGTGCCAGCTCACCAGACAGAAATGAAAAACTGTTTTTT.